This TCR beta chain was found in a study of sequential checkpoint blockade in melanoma. Overall study: Each arm's sequence ended with maintenance nivolumab. TCRβ was sequenced from DNA of some 97 pretreatment tumors. Matched biopsies came pretreatment and at week 13 for about two dozen patients.

This sample's treatment: randomized to nivolumab then ipilimumab (arm A) or the reverse (arm B). Here immunoSEQ multiplex PCR was the method, and the copy in TCRdb shows in-frame clones only, minus some. The data hold about 20,000 clones, with 26% observed a single time. The germline CDR1 and CDR2 sequences are MDHEN and SYDVKM. The CDR3 length is 14 residues. V trimming: 7 bases; J trimming: 6 bases; junction bases outside the gene matches: 7. The TCR comes from a human donor with melanoma. Sequenced here: tumor tissue (inferred from file names), sampled from a patient given nivolumab and ipilimumab in sequence. This chain joins TRBV28 and TRBJ2-7, with 12 positions matching TRBD1. The CDR3 DNA follows: TGTGCCAGCAAGGGGGGACAGGGGGCGCGCGAGCAGTACTTC. It codes for CASKGGQGAREQYF.